This TCR beta chain was retrieved from a study of blood T cell repertoires in COVID-19 (dated by TCRdb to the early 2020s). Context from the whole study: Samples covering the acute and convalescent phases of COVID-19 were provided by collaborators in the United States, Italy and Spain. The prospective study material was composed of cDNA or gDNA derived from T cells, B-cell-depleted T cells, or PBMCs. Deeply sampled blood TCRbeta repertoires from subjects exposed to, actively infected with, or recovered from COVID-19 were included in the dataset. A freely available public database, intended as a resource for researchers studying the immune response to SARS-CoV-2, is where the repertoires were released. The samples were drawn from two sources: the first 160 participants of the ongoing ImmuneRACE study, and fewer than 1,500 subjects contributed by 6 global collaborators. The sample metadata nearly always contained a de-identified subject ID, COVID-19 status, age in years and sex. Where HLA class I and class II types were available, the types were taken from metadata supplied by the sample provider, not from assay-based typing.

Including cysteine and phenylalanine, the CDR3 has 13 amino acids. The read is trimmed to its CDR3 DNA, 39 bases read in frame from base 1. Sequences SGHRS (CDR1) and YFSETQ (CDR2) are obtained from the germline V gene. V drops 3 bases and J drops 6 bases, leaving 12 bases in between. As for this clone: Its antigen target is currently unknown. The sample holds no much larger clone one base away, and base qualities are not on file.

TCRbeta CDR3 regions were amplified from genomic DNA using the immunoSEQ Assay, a bias-controlled multiplex PCR. In the authors' own workflow: The number of nucleated cells in each sample was estimated by amplification of reference gene primers within the assay. Sequence reads were collapsed and filtered to measure the absolute abundance of every unique TCRbeta CDR3 rearrangement. For each sample, productive Simpson clonality was calculated by taking the square root of Simpson's diversity index across productive rearrangements. In its TCRdb copy, this immuneACCESS table keeps in-frame sequences only and misses some clones. Where compared with another copy, unresolved V genes explain less than half of these, and the others have no known cause. The DNA gave D and trimming, while V, J and clone size come from that table. Across this sample there are around 320,000 clones, with around 89% seen only once. Jointly, the top ten make up 3.5% to 4.5% of the sample.

Participants in the prospective study were aged 18 to 89 years, lived in over 20 United States geographic areas, and enrolled through a virtual design. To assign participants to cohorts, the prospective study relied on clinical history that participants themselves reported in a screening survey and a study questionnaire. Mobile phlebotomists in the prospective study collected whole blood, serum and a nasopharyngeal or oropharyngeal swab from every participant. Prospective study participants could optionally give additional blood draws and questionnaires over an approximately two-month period. Blood samples from the prospective study were shipped frozen or at room temperature prior to DNA extraction. What the work shows at the level of the full study, not this receptor alone: The quantity of clinical and demographic metadata differed by source and by participant and was supplied without curation.

Specimen: PBMCs or T cells enriched from blood (not recorded which). This TCR derives from a woman younger than 35 with acute COVID-19. The rearrangement joined TRBV5-1 to TRBJ2-5, with an unclear D gene assignment. The CDR3 region reads CASSSEVAQTQYF. Read as DNA, the sequence is TGCGCCAGCAGCTCAGAAGTGGCCCAGACCCAGTACTTC.